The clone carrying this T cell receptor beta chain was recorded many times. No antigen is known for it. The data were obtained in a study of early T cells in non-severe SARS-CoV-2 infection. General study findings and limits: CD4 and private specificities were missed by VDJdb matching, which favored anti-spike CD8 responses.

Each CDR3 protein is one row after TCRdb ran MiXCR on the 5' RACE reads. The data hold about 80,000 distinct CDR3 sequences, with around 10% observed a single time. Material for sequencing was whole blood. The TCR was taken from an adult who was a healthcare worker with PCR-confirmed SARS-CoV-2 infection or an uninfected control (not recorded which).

The CDR3 loop is CSAPPEGDTQYF. In DNA form, the CDR3 reads TGCAGTGCCCCCCCCGAGGGGGATACGCAGTATTTT. This sequence joins TRBV20-1 and TRBJ2-3; D is perhaps TRBD1 or TRBD2 (5 bases each). Per the germline V gene, CDR1 is DFQATT and CDR2 is SNEGSKA (reference sequence). There are 12 residues in the CDR3. V dropped 6 bases and J dropped 6 bases, with 13 bases sitting between them.